The present entry profiles one T cell receptor (beta chain) with its context. Its antigen is undetermined. This entry is derived from a study of cytomegalovirus exposure and HLA in healthy donors. Study findings and constraints: An apparent linkage of common viral pathogens to several of the most significant clusters emerged in a later analysis. Reports state that TCR beta sequences accurately predicted most subjects' HLA-A and HLA-B alleles.

From germline, CDR1 is SGHAT and CDR2 FQNNGV. The CDR3 is 14 amino acids. Trimming cost V 5 bases and J 6 bases, with 16 bases left between them. The PCR made use of 60 Vbeta and 13 Jbeta primers. TCRdb's copy holds only in-frame clones and misses some; the assay was immunoSEQ multiplex PCR. The sample lists under 95,000 clones, more than 60% occurring once. This TCR was recovered from a man aged 35 to 55 in good health and CMV-seronegative. Sequenced sample: PBMCs. The V gene is TRBV11-2, the J gene TRBJ1-2; D is unresolved. The DNA for the CDR3 is TGTGCCAGCAGCCAAGTCCGGGGATTTAATGGCTACACCTTC. Translating it yields CASSQVRGFNGYTF.